The 5 T cell receptor beta chains below were found in one sample sequenced in a study of CD8 T cells in Susac syndrome. RNA amounts of roughly 0.5 to 1 ug underwent reverse transcription with random hexamers. Using its own MiXCR run on the immunoSEQ multiplex PCR reads, TCRdb lists one record per CDR3 protein. The sample shows around 160,000 distinct CDR3 sequences, 85% to 95% of them seen only once. Source material: CD4+ T cells from PBMCs. Receptor source: a human donor in good health.

The genes are TRBV11-2 and TRBJ2-3, with D tentatively TRBD2 (6 bases). The CDR3 loop spans 14 amino acids. V was trimmed by 0 bases and J by 4 bases, leaving 8 bases between them. CDR1 is SGHAT and CDR2 is FQNNGV in the germline V gene. For the CDR3, the DNA is TGTGCCAGCAGCTTAGAACTAGCTGCAGATACGCAGTATTTT. Translation gives CASSLELAADTQYF.

The chain has TRBV5-1 and TRBJ2-5; perhaps TRBD2 as D (6 bases). V lost 2 bases and J lost 5, with 13 bases in between. In germline, CDR1 is SGHRS, CDR2 YFSETQ. The CDR3 has 14 residues. The DNA of the CDR3 is TGCGCCAGCAGCTTAACCCTAGCGCGGGAGACCCAGTACTTC. This translates into CASSLTLARETQYF.

The V and J genes are TRBV12-3 or TRBV12-4 and TRBJ1-6; 7 bases are a match to TRBD1. This CDR3 comprises 12 residues. The trim removed 5 bases at V and 12 bases at J, leaving 4 bases unmatched. The CDR3 spells CASSRTGEPLHF. The CDR3 coding sequence is TGTGCCAGCAGTAGAACAGGGGAACCCCTCCACTTT.

This clonotype showed up just once. The DNA for the CDR3 is TGTGCCAGTAGTATAGGCACAGGGCGGTCGCAGCCCCAGCATTTT. It codes for CASSIGTGRSQPQHF. This chain joins TRBV19 and TRBJ1-5; TRBD1 is a possible D gene (6 bases). The CDR3 runs 15 residues. Germline lookup yields CDR1 LNHDA and CDR2 SQIVND (reference sequence). V was shortened by 1 base and J by 7 bases, with 14 bases between the two germline ends.

The V gene is TRBV5-1, the J gene TRBJ2-5; D is perhaps TRBD1 (5 bases). Germline-derived CDR1 and CDR2 are SGHRS and YFSETQ. The CDR3 covers 12 residues. V lost 2 bases, J lost 13 bases, and 15 bases lay in between. The CDR3 nucleotides are TGCGCCAGCAGCTTTCATACAGGCCCGGGGTACTTC. Translation: CASSFHTGPGYF.